The present TCR beta chain was sequenced within a study of shared clonotypes between healthy human individuals. At the level of the study: Donor ages ranged 18 to 49 years: a couple of women, a few men. Per donor, three plates held CD4 naive cells, three held CD4 memory, two held CD8 naive and one held CD8 memory.

Overall study results and limits: Sampling was confined to blood; repertoires within tissues likely differ.

Measured with immunoSEQ multiplex PCR; TCRdb has only the in-frame clones, and not every one. Here the sample spans around 1,100,000 clones, around 77% being singletons. About this clone: Its antigen is unidentified. Just one base apart from a much larger clone, this may be a read error. The sample holds other DNA sequences that translate to the same CDR3.

CDR1 is MGHDK, CDR2 SYGVNS, per germline. CDR3 length: 15 residues. Sequenced input: memory CD4+ T cells from PBMCs. Sample subset: CD45RA-negative fraction. This receptor was identified in a man between 18 and 35 years old in good health. Some clones in this sample may be carry-over from other donors' samples. This chain uses TRBV25-1 with TRBJ1-1; no clear D gene. This CDR3 reads CASSEWNLGSTEAFF. The DNA of the CDR3 is TGTGCCAGCAGCGAATGGAATCTGGGTTCCACTGAAGCTTTCTTT.